A selection of T cell receptor beta chains follows, all from one sample in a study of shared clonotypes between healthy human individuals. Data came from immunoSEQ multiplex PCR; TCRdb stores just in-frame clones and leaves some out. The sample has 450,000 to 600,000 clones; less than 85% are singletons. The source material was PBMCs. The receptor source for this set is a woman between 35 and 50 years old in good health. Some clones in this sample may be carry-over from other donors' samples. Both conserved end residues are part of each CDR3.

v_gene,len,CDR3aa
TRBV29-1,13,CSVLTRAPDTQYF
TRBV5-6,15,CASSPGGGLVAEQYF
TRBV11-1,13,CASSLTLQGEQYF
TRBV7-7,14,CASSLLGNQETQYF
TRBV21-1,16,CASSKGGSGNENEQFF
TRBV14,14,CASSLGLSTDTQYF
TRBV5-6,14,CASSPGSGIHEQYF
TRBV9,16,CASGRSWGVDMEKLFF
TRBV11-1,16,CASSLAGSGVGETQYF
TRBV7-2,14,CASSPLAGGNEQFF
TRBV6-1,14,CATSVTISLETQYF
TRBV9,18,CASSVATPIGGAPYEQYF
TRBV28,16,CASSLPYGTASYEQYF
TRBV5-4,14,CASSFEVGGETQYF
TRBV11-2,13,CASSLVRAYEQYF
TRBV9,15,CASSVTSSPYNEQFF
TRBV5-1,14,CASSTRADQETQYF
TRBV18,13,CASSPLTGDGYTF
TRBV29-1,11,CSVGGWETQYF
TRBV19,15,CASRPGLAGANEQFF
TRBV6-5,15,CASSYSGQNTGELFF
TRBV5-1,14,CASSVQGITGELFF
TRBV29-1,16,CSVEIRLAGGPYTQYF
TRBV20-1,11,CSARGGLGYTF
TRBV6-6,15,CASSQGRERVGEQYF
TRBV7-3,18,CASSLRDRAPRTNEKLFF
TRBV27,16,CASSLNGGFTSYEQYF
TRBV11-2,14,CASSLPGQDNEQFF
TRBV12-5,18,CASGLVQGATTSGQPQHF